The T cell receptor (beta chain) under discussion was sequenced for a study of primary melanoma T cells and metastatic recurrence (dated by TCRdb to 2019 to 2021). About the investigation overall: The cohort consisted of nearly 200 primary melanomas of stage T2 to T4, each more than 1 mm thick. Whether patient outcome could be predicted by T-cell fraction and T-cell repertoire clonality in primary melanoma tumors was the question this study put to the test. Progression-free survival was the clinical outcome compared against the T-cell fraction measured by TCR beta sequencing. Histopathological grading of tumor-infiltrating lymphocytes was compared with the sequencing-derived T-cell fraction. Points the paper makes about the study in general: Regardless of nodal disease, mitotic rate or ulceration status, a T-cell fraction above 20% appeared to be protective. An effective T-cell-mediated antitumor response in primary melanoma was presented by the authors only as a suggestion rather than as a demonstrated mechanism. Progression-free survival was reportedly predicted by the tumor T-cell fraction independently of thickness, ulceration, mitotic rate and age. Adding T-cell fraction to tumor thickness reportedly improved progression-free survival prediction more than adding any other histopathological variable.

V is cut back by 3 bases and J by 1 base, with 4 bases in the junction unmatched. CDR1 and CDR2 were assigned from the germline V gene (reference sequence) as SSHAT and FNYEAQ. The CDR3 measures 15 amino acids from cysteine to phenylalanine. This entry keeps only the CDR3 DNA: 45 bases, framed from base 1. Library creation used the immunoSEQ multiplex PCR assay. Primary melanoma tumor tissue was subjected to high-throughput sequencing of the T-cell receptor beta chain. Per the authors' processing: Among the repertoire analyses were the distribution of insertions and deletions and the sharing of TCRB CDR3 between samples. The predictive value of the T-cell fraction was ranked against histopathological variables by a gradient-boosted model. TCRdb holds this immuneACCESS table with in-frame rearrangements only. Some clones are missing; in checked studies, unresolved V genes explain under half, and the rest has no known cause. Clone size and the V and J calls come from that table; the DNA yielded D and trimming. This sample holds about 740 clones; less than 75% were observed only once. Clones ranked in the top ten supply approximately 16% of the sample.

Each patient's primary melanoma had been surgically resected and was viewed as potentially curable, though still at risk of metastatic recurrence. As to this clone: Its antigen is not yet known. The record has no base qualities; no much larger clone is one base away.

This clonotype originated in a human donor with melanoma. The rearranged chain carries TRBV7-7 and TRBJ2-3; TRBD1 fits 7 bases in the junction. The sequencing input was melanoma tumor tissue. The CDR3 protein: CASSFDRVGTDTQYF. The nucleotide sequence is TGTGCCAGCAGCTTTGACAGGGTGGGCACAGATACGCAGTATTTT.